This T cell receptor beta chain is from a study of blood T cells in healthy people across ages. Study results and caveats: When set beside aged donors, long-lived donors presented more naive CD4+ cells and higher diversity.

V dropped 4 bases and J dropped 4 bases, with 9 bases sitting between them. Germline V gene sequence: CDR1 SGHNT, CDR2 YENEEA. This CDR3 region has 13 residues. Concerning this clonotype: Antigen: not known.

Extracted total RNA amounted to at least 5.5 micrograms for each sample. The second PCR ran 7 to 11 cycles with a sample-barcoded 5' primer and J-beta primers. One entry per CDR3 protein, called by TCRdb with MiXCR from the 5' RACE reads. The table has about 640,000 distinct CDR3 sequences, 45% to 65% seen once. This TCR was sampled from a man between 60 and 75 years old in good health. Sequencing was done on a sample of blood. V gene TRBV11-3 combines with J gene TRBJ2-3; weak D call: TRBD1 (5 bases). The DNA for the CDR3 is TGTGCCAGCAGCTCTAGGGGCGCAGATACGCAGTATTTT. This translates into CASSSRGADTQYF.